A selection of T cell receptor beta chains follows, all from one sample in a study of chemoradiotherapy in HPV16-positive cancers. Here immunoSEQ multiplex PCR was the method, and the copy in TCRdb shows in-frame clones only, minus some. The sample lists about 53,000 clones; about 88% were seen once. This material consisted of blood, taken from a patient who underwent chemoradiotherapy. The receptor set was obtained from a human donor with HPV-associated anogenital cancer. The CDR3 runs from the conserved cysteine through the conserved F or W. A D gene is named only where the DNA matches it firmly. Expanded clones get a size class; other rows say once, few or many, or leave the size out.

.,.,TRBV9,15,TRBJ2-5,TGTGCCAGCAGCACACAAAAAACCGGGGTCGAGACCCAGTACTTC,CASSTQKTGVETQYF
.,.,TRBV28,14,TRBJ1-5,TGTGCCAGCAGTCCCTTGATGGGGGATCAGCCCCAGCATTTT,CASSPLMGDQPQHF
.,.,TRBV10-3,16,TRBJ2-7,TGTGCCATCAGTGCCCCCGGAGGCCTTAAACCCTACGAGCAGTACTTC,CAISAPGGLKPYEQYF
TRBD1,.,TRBV11-2,14,TRBJ1-4,TGTGCCAGCAGTCCAGGGGGTGGAAATGAAAAACTGTTTTTT,CASSPGGGNEKLFF
TRBD1,.,TRBV9,14,TRBJ1-1,TGTGCCAGCAGCGTGGGGACAGGGAACACTGAAGCTTTCTTT,CASSVGTGNTEAFF
TRBD1,.,TRBV19,16,TRBJ1-2,TGTGCCAGTAGTGTAGGCTCCAGGGGGCGCGGTTATGGCTACACCTTC,CASSVGSRGRGYGYTF
.,.,TRBV30,14,TRBJ1-5,TGTGCCTGGATCCGGGGAGGGGCAAATCAGCCCCAGCATTTT,CAWIRGGANQPQHF
.,.,TRBV5-4,14,TRBJ2-3,TGTGCCAGCAGCTTCTCGGGGGGCACAGATACGCAGTATTTT,CASSFSGGTDTQYF
TRBD2,.,TRBV11-2,14,TRBJ2-7,TGTGCCAGCAGCTTCGGACTAGCGGGTAACGAGCAGTACTTC,CASSFGLAGNEQYF
TRBD1,.,TRBV14,15,TRBJ1-1,TGTGCCAGCAGCCCTACAGGGGCTATGAACACTGAAGCTTTCTTT,CASSPTGAMNTEAFF
.,.,TRBV4-1,17,TRBJ2-3,TGCGCCAGCAGCCAAGATAACCCCTGGGGGAGCACAGATACGCAGTATTTT,CASSQDNPWGSTDTQYF
.,.,TRBV4-1,15,TRBJ2-2,TGCGCCAGCAGCCAGGACTGGCGGGGCACCGGGGAGCTGTTTTTT,CASSQDWRGTGELFF
.,.,TRBV9,12,TRBJ1-2,TGTGCCAGCAGCGGGGGATTCTATGGCTACACCTTC,CASSGGFYGYTF
TRBD1,.,TRBV7-2,17,TRBJ2-7,TGTGCCAGCAGCATGAGTCTCCGGGACAGTTTCTCCTACGAGCAGTACTTC,CASSMSLRDSFSYEQYF
.,.,TRBV19,15,TRBJ1-3,TGTGCCAGTAGCACCACGGGAAGCTCTGGAAACACCATATATTTT,CASSTTGSSGNTIYF
.,.,TRBV7-2,12,TRBJ2-1,TGTGCCAGCACCCTAGGGACCAATGAGCAGTTCTTC,CASTLGTNEQFF
TRBD1,.,TRBV4-1,17,TRBJ2-6,TGCGCCAGCAGCCCGGACAGGGTGAATGCTGGGGCCAACGTCCTGACTTTC,CASSPDRVNAGANVLTF
.,.,TRBV7-2,11,TRBJ2-3,TGTGCCAGCAACCCCTCGGATACGCAGTATTTT,CASNPSDTQYF
TRBD2,.,TRBV9,17,TRBJ2-4,TGTGCCAGCAGCGTAGGAGGACTAGCGTCGGCCAAAAACATTCAGTACTTC,CASSVGGLASAKNIQYF
TRBD1,.,TRBV7-9,16,TRBJ1-2,TGTGCCAGCAGCTCGAATCGGCGACAGGGGGGCTATGGCTACACCTTC,CASSSNRRQGGYGYTF
.,.,TRBV30,13,TRBJ1-6,TGTGCCTGGGGCACAGGGACCCCTTCACCCCTCCACTTT,CAWGTGTPSPLHF
.,.,TRBV2,14,TRBJ2-6,TGTGCCAGCACCAACCTACGGACAGCCAACGTCCTGACTTTC,CASTNLRTANVLTF
.,.,TRBV6-4,13,TRBJ1-2,TGTGCCAGCAGTGATCCCAATTCTATGGCTAAGGTCTTC,CASSDPNSMAKVF
.,.,TRBV6-5,13,TRBJ2-4,TGTGCCAGCAGCGCGAGCACGAAAAACATTCAGTACTTC,CASSASTKNIQYF
.,.,TRBV5-1,16,TRBJ2-5,TGCGCCAGCAGCTTGGCCGTGGTAGGAGGCAGAGAGACCCAGTACTTC,CASSLAVVGGRETQYF
.,.,TRBV5-6,14,TRBJ2-7,TGTGCCAGCAGCTTGGTCGTGGGGCCCTACGAGCAGTACTTC,CASSLVVGPYEQYF
.,.,TRBV5-4,12,TRBJ2-7,TGTGCCAGCAGCTTGCGGGGTTACGAGCAGTACTTC,CASSLRGYEQYF
.,once,TRBV30,13,TRBJ1-1,TGTGCCTGGAGCTACGGTAGGAACACTGAAGCTTTCTTT,CAWSYGRNTEAFF
.,.,TRBV5-6,15,TRBJ2-1,TGTGCCAGCAGCTTTACAGGAGGAGGAAGCAATGAGCAGTTCTTC,CASSFTGGGSNEQFF
.,.,TRBV11-3,10,TRBJ1-1,TGTGCCAGCAGCTCCCGGGAAGCTTTCTTT,CASSSREAFF
.,.,TRBV6-5,11,TRBJ1-5,TGTGCCAGCAGACGCGGCCAGTTCCAGCATTTT,CASRRGQFQHF
.,.,TRBV4-1,15,TRBJ2-7,TGCGCCAGCAGTAGCGCAGTGAATGGGAGGTACGAGCAGTACTTC,CASSSAVNGRYEQYF
.,.,TRBV4-3,14,TRBJ1-2,TGCGCCAGCTCGGGGACACAAGCTAACTATGGCTACACCTTC,CASSGTQANYGYTF
TRBD1,.,TRBV19,14,TRBJ2-5,TGTGCCACCCTTCCGGGACAGGGCCAAGAGACCCAGTACTTC,CATLPGQGQETQYF
.,.,TRBV10-1,13,TRBJ2-7,TGCGCCAGCAGTTTGGCCCAGACCTACGAGCAGTACTTC,CASSLAQTYEQYF
.,once,TRBV19,14,TRBJ1-2,TGTGCCAGTAGTATAGTGAACAGGGCAGATGGCTACACCTTC,CASSIVNRADGYTF
TRBD1,.,TRBV9,15,TRBJ1-2,TGTGCCAGCAGCGTAGAGGGACAGGGGTACTATGGCTACACCTTC,CASSVEGQGYYGYTF
.,.,TRBV7-9,14,TRBJ1-4,TGTGCCAGCAGCCCGGGACAAGCTAATGAAAAACTGTTTTTT,CASSPGQANEKLFF
TRBD1,.,TRBV29-1,13,TRBJ1-4,TGCAGCGTCACCCTCGGGACAGGGGGCAAACTGTTTTTT,CSVTLGTGGKLFF
.,once,TRBV5-4,14,TRBJ1-1,TGTGCCAGTTCGGGGGCGCTCCTGAACACTGAAGCTTTCTTT,CASSGALLNTEAFF
.,.,TRBV27,15,TRBJ2-3,TGTGCCAGCAGTTTTGGAGGGAAGGGCACAGATACGCAGTATTTT,CASSFGGKGTDTQYF
.,once,TRBV28,14,TRBJ1-1,TGTGCCAGCAGTTTGGGCGGCTTTAACACTGAAGCTTTCTTT,CASSLGGFNTEAFF